The rows below give T cell receptor beta chains drawn from one sample of a study of T cells after yellow fever vaccination. One entry per CDR3 protein results from TCRdb running MiXCR on the 5' RACE reads. The sample gives around 610,000 distinct CDR3 sequences, less than 15% of which show up once; more than 13% is in the top ten. Sequenced here: PBMCs, sampled on the day of the yellow fever booster vaccination. The source of these receptors is a man younger than 40 who received the YFV17D yellow fever vaccine. Each CDR3 is given with its conserved first and last residue. A D gene is named only where the DNA matches it firmly. Not every row has a clone size; where given, it reads once, few, many or a size class.

cdr3_nt cdr3_aa clone_size v_call d_call j_call cdr3_length
TGCAGCGTTGAAGCTGGGACGGTGAACACTGAAGCTTTCTTT CSVEAGTVNTEAFF NA TRBV29-1 NA TRBJ1-1 14
TGTGCCAGCCATGTCGGGAACACTGAAGCTTTCTTT CASHVGNTEAFF NA TRBV7-9 NA TRBJ1-1 12
TGTGCCAGCAGCCCCCCCGGGGGGCAGTATTTT CASSPPGGQYF few TRBV7-2 NA TRBJ2-3 11
TGTGCCACCAGCAGAGGGGGGGTGCCAGATACGCAGTATTTT CATSRGGVPDTQYF few TRBV15 NA TRBJ2-3 14
TGTGCCAGCAGCCAGGACCCTGACCAGACCCAGTACTTC CASSQDPDQTQYF few TRBV3-1 NA TRBJ2-5 13
TGTGCCAGCAGTTACGAGCGGGGAACCTACGAGCAGTACTTC CASSYERGTYEQYF few TRBV12-3/TRBV12-4 TRBD2 TRBJ2-7 14
TGCAGTGCTAGTCCTACCCCGGGGAGACCAACTAATGAAAAACTGTTTTTT CSASPTPGRPTNEKLFF NA TRBV20-1 NA TRBJ1-4 17
TGTGCCAGCAGCCAACTAGCGGGAATAGAGACCCAGTACTTC CASSQLAGIETQYF few TRBV6-2/TRBV6-3 TRBD2 TRBJ2-5 14
TGCGCCAGCAGCTTCCGGGACAGGGGGGATGAGCAGTTCTTC CASSFRDRGDEQFF few TRBV5-1 TRBD1 TRBJ2-1 14
TGTGCCAGCAGTCCCGAAACCCTAGCGGACAATGAGCAGTTCTTC CASSPETLADNEQFF few TRBV12-3/TRBV12-4 TRBD2 TRBJ2-1 15
TGTGCCAGCACCGCCGGGCCAGCCTTCGGAGAGACCCAGTACTTC CASTAGPAFGETQYF NA TRBV7-9 NA TRBJ2-5 15
TGTGCCAGCAGTTTAGAGGGGCTAGCGGCAAGCACAGATACGCAGTATTTT CASSLEGLAASTDTQYF NA TRBV27 TRBD2 TRBJ2-3 17
TGTGCCAGCAGTCGATCTGCGGACAGCAGTCACAGTCAGCCCCAGCATTTT CASSRSADSSHSQPQHF few TRBV27 NA TRBJ1-5 17
TGTGCCAGCAGCCGAGGTTCGGCCGGGGAGCTGTTTTTT CASSRGSAGELFF few TRBV12-3/TRBV12-4 NA TRBJ2-2 13
TGTGCCAGCAGCTTACATGGTCAGGGGTCGGGCGAGCAGTACTTC CASSLHGQGSGEQYF NA TRBV5-5 NA TRBJ2-7 15
TGTGCCTGGAGTGTAGGGACTTCCTACGAGCAGTACTTC CAWSVGTSYEQYF few TRBV30 NA TRBJ2-7 13
TGCAGTGCTTATGACATTTATAGCAATCAGCCCCAGCATTTT CSAYDIYSNQPQHF many TRBV20-1 NA TRBJ1-5 14
TGTGCCAGCAGTGGGGGGGGTGGACTAAGCCCGCCTGAGCAGTTCTTC CASSGGGGLSPPEQFF few TRBV28 TRBD2 TRBJ2-1 16
TGTGCCAGCAGCTTACCGCGGGAGGGCCTGAAATACACCGGGGAGCTGTTTTTT CASSLPREGLKYTGELFF NA TRBV7-2 TRBD2 TRBJ2-2 18
TGTGCCAGCTCGAAGCTGCAAGCGGGGGGGAACGAGCAGTACTTC CASSKLQAGGNEQYF few TRBV18 TRBD2 TRBJ2-7 15
TGCAGCGCCGGACAGGGAAACACCGGGGAGCTGTTTTTT CSAGQGNTGELFF few TRBV29-1 TRBD1 TRBJ2-2 13
TGTGCCAGCAGCCAAGAGGGACTAGCGGGAGCAAACCAAGAGACCCAGTACTTC CASSQEGLAGANQETQYF few TRBV3-1 TRBD2 TRBJ2-5 18
TGCGCCAGCAGCCGGGCCGGACAGAATGAAAAACTGTTTTTT CASSRAGQNEKLFF few TRBV5-1 NA TRBJ1-4 14
TGTGCCAGCAGGCCCGGGACAGAGAATGAAAAACTGTTTTTT CASRPGTENEKLFF few TRBV6-1 TRBD1 TRBJ1-4 14
TGCAGTGCTGCCAGCGGGAACTACGAGCAGTACTTC CSAASGNYEQYF NA TRBV20-1 TRBD2 TRBJ2-7 12
TGTGCCACCAGTGATTTTTGGGGACAGTCTAACACCGGGGAGCTGTTTTTT CATSDFWGQSNTGELFF NA TRBV24-1 TRBD1 TRBJ2-2 17
TGTGCCAGCAGCCAAGCCGGGACAGGGGGGAATCAGCCCCAGCATTTT CASSQAGTGGNQPQHF NA TRBV3-1 TRBD1 TRBJ1-5 16
TGCGCCAGCAGCGGGCTAGCGGGCGAAACATCCTACGAGCAGTACTTC CASSGLAGETSYEQYF NA TRBV5-1 TRBD2 TRBJ2-7 16
TGTGCCAGCAGCTTCCCTTGGGTAGAGACCCAGTACTTC CASSFPWVETQYF NA TRBV11-2 NA TRBJ2-5 13
TGTGCCAGCAGCTCGAGACAGTCCGGGGCTGGATCACCCCTCCACTTT CASSSRQSGAGSPLHF few TRBV7-3 NA TRBJ1-6 16
TGTGCCAGCAGCCGATCCTCAGGGGGCAGTGAAAAACTGTTTTTT CASSRSSGGSEKLFF NA TRBV5-4 TRBD1 TRBJ1-4 15
TGTGCCAGCAGCCCAGCGGGGGCCGGGGAGCTGTTTTTT CASSPAGAGELFF NA TRBV7-8 TRBD2 TRBJ2-2 13